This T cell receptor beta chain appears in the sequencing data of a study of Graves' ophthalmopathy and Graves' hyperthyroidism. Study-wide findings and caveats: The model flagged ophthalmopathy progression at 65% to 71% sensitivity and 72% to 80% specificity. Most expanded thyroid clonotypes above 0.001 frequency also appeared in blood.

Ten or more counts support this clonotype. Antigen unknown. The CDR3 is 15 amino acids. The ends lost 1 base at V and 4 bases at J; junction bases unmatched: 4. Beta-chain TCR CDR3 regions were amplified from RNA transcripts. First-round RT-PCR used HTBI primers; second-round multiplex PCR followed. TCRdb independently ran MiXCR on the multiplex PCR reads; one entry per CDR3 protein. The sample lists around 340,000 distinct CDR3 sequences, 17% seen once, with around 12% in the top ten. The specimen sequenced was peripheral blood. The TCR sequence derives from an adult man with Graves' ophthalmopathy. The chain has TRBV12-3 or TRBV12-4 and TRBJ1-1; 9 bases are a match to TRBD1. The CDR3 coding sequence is TGTGCCAGCAGTTTAGGACAGGGGGGCGGCACTGAAGCTTTCTTT. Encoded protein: CASSLGQGGGTEAFF.